Shown below are 26 T cell receptor beta chains from a single sample sequenced in a study of identical twins. One entry per CDR3 protein results from TCRdb running MiXCR on the 5' RACE reads. The sample lists about 1.7 million distinct CDR3 sequences; roughly a third were seen once. What was sequenced was cord blood. All receptors derive from a newborn girl in good health.

With regard to this clonotype: It may be a read error: a sequence one base away is much more abundant. CDR3 sequence: CGVEGGTSGVQETQYF. The CDR3 nucleotides read TGCGGCGTTGAAGGAGGGACTAGCGGGGTACAAGAGACCCAGTACTTC. The J gene is TRBJ2-5, the V gene TRBV29-1, with 13 positions matching TRBD2. CDR1 and CDR2 from the germline V gene are SQVTM and ANQGSEA. The CDR3 totals 16 residues.

The V and J genes are TRBV18 and TRBJ1-2; TRBD1 agrees at 7 bases. J lost 8 bases, V lost 3 bases, and 6 bases had no gene match. The germline CDR1 and CDR2 sequences are KGHSH and LQKENI. This CDR3 has 13 amino acids. The DNA for the CDR3 is TGTGCCAGCTCACCCGACAGGGCTAGCGGCTACACCTTC. As protein: CASSPDRASGYTF. Supplemented by reference TRBV18 and TRBJ1-2, the full variable domain reads NAGVMQNPRHLVRRRGQEARLRCSPMKGHSHVYWYRQLPEEGLKFMVYLQKENIIDESGMPKERFSAEFPKEGPSILRIQQVVRGDSAAYFCASSPDRASGYTFGSGTRLTVV.

V gene TRBV5-1 combines with J gene TRBJ2-1; TRBD2 matches 9 bases. Trimming took 7 bases from V and 8 from J; bases not matched to a gene: 10. The CDR3 spans 14 residues. Germline lookup yields CDR1 SGHRS and CDR2 YFSETQ. This CDR3 reads CASSGWREGDEQFF. CDR3 nucleotide sequence: TGCGCCAGCTCCGGATGGCGGGAGGGCGATGAGCAGTTCTTC.

This chain joins TRBV13 and TRBJ2-2; 9 bases align to TRBD2. The germline V gene has CDR1 PRHDT and CDR2 FYEKMQ (reference sequence). J gave up 2 bases and V 4 bases, and 5 bases lay outside the gene matches. The CDR3 loop spans 16 amino acids. The CDR3 DNA sequence: TGTGCCAGCAGCTCGACGACTAGCGGAAACACCGGGGAGCTGTTTTTT. Translating gives CASSSTTSGNTGELFF.

This sequence joins TRBV7-2 and TRBJ2-1; D tentatively fits TRBD1 or TRBD2 (7 bases each). The CDR3 is made up of 16 amino acids. The germline CDR1 and CDR2 sequences are SGHTA and FQGNSA. The V and J ends lost 6 bases and 4 bases respectively, with 19 bases between them. The CDR3 protein is CASSQVGGGLYNEQFF. The DNA of the CDR3 is TGTGCCAGCAGTCAAGTGGGAGGGGGCCTGTACAATGAGCAGTTCTTC.

V gene TRBV4-2 combines with J gene TRBJ2-5, with D perhaps given as TRBD1 or TRBD2 (5 bases each). V lost 0 bases and J lost 11, with 16 bases in between. In germline, CDR1 is LGHNA, CDR2 YNFKEQ. The CDR3 extends over 14 amino acids. CDR3 coding DNA: TGTGCCAGCAGCCAAGATCGATCCGGGACGGAGCAGTACTTC. Residues: CASSQDRSGTEQYF.

V and J are TRBV20-1 and TRBJ2-1, with D perhaps given as TRBD1 or TRBD2 (5 bases each). Trimming removed 3 bases at V and 7 bases at J, with 22 bases between. Germline V gives CDR1 DFQATT, CDR2 SNEGSKA (reference sequence). There are 16 residues in the CDR3. CDR3 nucleotides: TGCAGTGCTAGGGCCCTGGGAGCGGTAAGGGGTAATGAGCAGTTCTTC. As protein: CSARALGAVRGNEQFF.

The rearrangement links TRBV6-5 to TRBJ2-1; the D gene is possibly TRBD2 (6 bases). Trimming removed 4 bases at V and 2 bases at J, with 15 bases between. The CDR3 extends over 16 amino acids. CDR1 is MNHEY and CDR2 is SVGAGI in the germline V gene. This CDR3 reads CASSCSMPGAYNEQFF. CDR3 DNA: TGTGCCAGCAGTTGCTCGATGCCGGGAGCCTACAATGAGCAGTTCTTC.

The V gene is TRBV7-9, the J gene TRBJ1-2, with a tentative D call TRBD1 (6 bases). This CDR3 spans 14 amino acids. Trimming cost V 5 bases and J 8 bases, with 18 bases left between them. The V gene's germline CDR1 is SEHNR and CDR2 FQNEAQ (reference sequence). CDR3 DNA: TGTGCCAGCAGCCCCAGGACAGCCCCCGACGGCTACACCTTC. It yields the protein CASSPRTAPDGYTF.

With regard to this clonotype: The junction does not match germline at one end; this may be a read error. V and J are TRBV27 and TRBJ2-1, with 7 bases aligning to TRBD2. Per germline, CDR1 MNHEY and CDR2 SMNVEV (reference sequence). CDR3 length equals 14 residues. In DNA form, the CDR3 reads TGTGCCAGCAGTATGACTAGCTCCTACAATGCGCAGTTCTTC. It yields the protein CASSMTSSYNAQFF.

The gene calls are TRBV2 and TRBJ2-5; 11 positions agree with TRBD2. Per germline, CDR1 SNHLY and CDR2 FYNNEI. Trimming cost V 4 bases and J 8 bases; bases outside gene matches: 9. The CDR3 runs 15 residues. CDR3 in DNA: TGTGCCAGCAGTGCGACTAGCGGGACATCGGAAACCCAGTACTTC. It yields the protein CASSATSGTSETQYF.

The chain recombines TRBV20-1 with TRBJ2-5, with unresolved D. The germline V gene encodes CDR1 DFQATT and CDR2 SNEGSKA (reference sequence). The CDR3 loop spans 14 amino acids. The germline V and J ends were trimmed by 6 bases and 0 bases, with 14 bases remaining between them. Here the CDR3 DNA reads TGCAGTGCCCCCAAAGGCCTAGACCAAGAGACCCAGTACTTC. This codes for CSAPKGLDQETQYF.

V gene TRBV29-1 combines with J gene TRBJ1-1, with TRBD1 identical over 7 bases. Trimming cost V 3 bases and J 3 bases; bases outside gene matches: 4. The CDR3 totals 13 residues. CDR1 and CDR2 (germline): SQVTM, ANQGSEA. The CDR3 spells CSVDGQGDTEAFF. The CDR3, as DNA: TGCAGCGTTGACGGGCAGGGGGACACTGAAGCTTTCTTT. Looking up the rest from reference TRBV29-1 and TRBJ1-1 gives the full variable domain: SAVISQKPSRDICQRGTSLTIQCQVDSQVTMMFWYRQQPGQSLTLIATANQGSEATYESGFVIDKFPISRPNLTFSTLTVSNMSPEDSSIYLCSVDGQGDTEAFFGQGTRLTVV.

A remark on this clonotype: This may stem from a read error, because a much larger clone lies one nucleotide away. V is TRBV10-3 and J is TRBJ1-2; a possible D gene is TRBD1 (6 bases). CDR3 size: 14 residues. CDR1 and CDR2 (germline): ENHRY, SYGVKD. Trimming removed 7 bases at V and 4 bases at J, with 16 bases between. The CDR3 is CAINPTTGGYGYTF. In DNA, the CDR3 is TGTGCCATCAATCCAACGACAGGAGGCTATGGCTACACCTTC.

This sequence joins TRBV7-2 and TRBJ2-1; D is uncertain. The CDR3 is 15 residues long. Germline V CDR1 and CDR2: SGHTA, FQGNSA. Trimming removed 5 bases at V and 2 bases at J, with 13 bases between. The CDR3 region is CASSPAAGPYNEQFF. The CDR3 coding sequence is TGTGCCAGCAGCCCGGCCGCTGGGCCCTACAATGAGCAGTTCTTC.

In this sample, this clonotype turned up a few times. This chain joins TRBV4-1 and TRBJ1-4; TRBD1 is a possible D gene (6 bases). V dropped 3 bases and J dropped 11 bases, with 19 bases sitting between them. CDR1 and CDR2 (germline): MGHRA, YSYEKL. The CDR3 sequence is 15 residues long. DNA of the CDR3: TGCGCCAGCAGCCAGACCCCTACAGGGAGGGGCAAACTGTTTTTT. It is translated as CASSQTPTGRGKLFF.

This clonotype came up a few times. The gene calls are TRBV20-1 and TRBJ2-5; D perhaps matches TRBD1 (6 bases). The CDR3 consists of 15 residues. Germline V gene lookup returns CDR1 DFQATT and CDR2 SNEGSKA (reference sequence). Trimming shortened V by 6 bases and J by 2 bases, and 19 bases separated the two germline ends. CDR3 in amino acids: CSAHKAGTQQETQYF. The CDR3 nucleotides read TGCAGTGCCCACAAAGCCGGGACACAACAAGAGACCCAGTACTTC.

The chain carries TRBV14 and TRBJ1-2, with 8 positions matching TRBD1. Germline values: CDR1 SGHDN, CDR2 FVKESK. There are 16 residues in the CDR3. Germline trimming cut 4 bases from V and 1 base from J; bases unmatched to any gene: 8. CDR3 protein: CASSRETGASNYGYTF. In DNA form, the CDR3 reads TGTGCCAGCAGCCGAGAGACAGGGGCCAGTAACTATGGCTACACCTTC.

Only a few counts were recorded for this clonotype. The J gene is TRBJ2-3, the V gene TRBV5-4, with a weak D call TRBD2 (6 bases). The V end lost 5 bases, the J end lost 4 bases, and 14 bases lay between the germline ends. This CDR3 contains 14 residues. Germline V gene lookup returns CDR1 SGHNT and CDR2 YYREEE (reference sequence). CDR3 DNA: TGTGCCAGCAGAGGGACGGGAGTAGCAGATACGCAGTATTTT. Translated: CASRGTGVADTQYF.

This chain connects TRBV29-1 to TRBJ2-1, with TRBD2 matching 7 bases. After removal of 4 bases from V and 10 bases from J, the junction contained 16 bases not matched to a gene. The germline V gene has CDR1 SQVTM and CDR2 ANQGSEA. The CDR3 extends over 15 amino acids. As DNA, the CDR3 is TGCAGCGTTGTAACCCGAATTGGGCGGGGGAAGGAGCAGTTCTTC. Its protein product is CSVVTRIGRGKEQFF.

This clonotype was picked up a small number of times. The chain employs TRBV24-1 and TRBJ2-1; D is uncertain. V was trimmed by 0 bases and J by 10 bases, leaving 15 bases between them. Germline values: CDR1 KGHDR, CDR2 SFDVKD. This CDR3 has 15 amino acids. The CDR3 nucleotides read TGTGCCACCAGTGATTTGCGGACCGTCCAACCGGAGCAGTTCTTC. Its translation: CATSDLRTVQPEQFF.

This clonotype was counted ten times or more. The V gene is TRBV12-3 or TRBV12-4, the J gene TRBJ2-5, with 9 bases matching TRBD1. V lost 5 bases and J lost 2; bases outside the gene matches: 6. The CDR3 has 15 amino acids. In DNA, the CDR3 is TGTGCCAGCAGTCCCGGGACAGGGCTTCAAGAGACCCAGTACTTC. Protein: CASSPGTGLQETQYF.

The rearrangement links TRBV20-1 to TRBJ2-3; 7 bases fit TRBD2. V was clipped by 6 bases and J by 1 base; unmatched bases: 10. This CDR3 has 15 amino acids. CDR1 DFQATT and CDR2 SNEGSKA come from the germline V gene (reference sequence). The CDR3 spells CSAQRASGGTDTQYF. As DNA, the CDR3 is TGCAGTGCCCAGAGGGCTAGCGGCGGCACAGATACGCAGTATTTT.

This clonotype was counted a few times. This rearrangement joins TRBV20-1 to TRBJ1-2; tentatively, D is TRBD1 (5 bases). The CDR3 has 12 residues. Per the germline V gene, CDR1 is DFQATT and CDR2 is SNEGSKA (reference sequence). The V end lost 1 base, the J end lost 6 bases, and 9 bases lay between the germline ends. This CDR3 reads CSARGPGNGYTF. The CDR3 DNA sequence: TGCAGTGCTAGAGGTCCAGGGAATGGCTACACCTTC.

This chain uses TRBV9 with TRBJ2-5, with D tentatively TRBD1 (6 bases). V lost 0 bases and J lost 1, with 10 bases in between. The CDR3 is 15 residues long. Germline V gives CDR1 SGDLS, CDR2 YYNGEE. Here the CDR3 reads CASSVGRTAQETQYF. The CDR3 coding sequence is TGTGCCAGCAGCGTAGGGAGGACAGCCCAAGAGACCCAGTACTTC.

The rearrangement joins TRBV6-5 to TRBJ2-7; 9 positions agree with TRBD1. J gave up 6 bases and V 7 bases, and 7 bases lay outside the gene matches. Germline CDR1 and CDR2: MNHEY and SVGAGI. The CDR3 covers 13 residues. The CDR3 coding sequence is TGTGCCAGCACCAGGGACAGGGTGGCCGAGCAGTACTTC. Translated, it gives CASTRDRVAEQYF.